The source of this TCR beta chain is a study of cytomegalovirus exposure and HLA in healthy donors. On the study more broadly: Unique TCR beta sequences numbering approximately 120 million came from around 180 million T cells in an earlier analysis.

Donors in the study were healthy people who gave bone marrow. Per germline, CDR1 MNHEY and CDR2 SMNVEV (reference sequence). CDR3 length: 18 residues. Trimming left V 1 base short and J 7 bases short, with 25 bases between. It was with 60 Vbeta and 13 Jbeta primers that the PCR ran. Profiled with immunoSEQ multiplex PCR; TCRdb holds only in-frame clones, not every one. The sample includes about 120,000 clones. Material for sequencing was PBMCs. The chain joins TRBV27 to TRBJ1-2; perhaps TRBD1 as D (5 bases). This clonotype originated in a man aged 25-45 years in good health and CMV-seronegative. The chain's CDR3 is CASSLLTPVGRRRVGYTF. The DNA for the CDR3 is TGTGCCAGCAGTTTATTGACCCCCGTGGGACGGCGGAGGGTTGGCTACACCTTC.